Below, one T cell receptor beta chain is given with its context. Its matching antigen is unknown. The sample is drawn from a study of STAT5B mutations in CD4+ large granular lymphocyte leukemia. The study, taken as a whole, reports: 8/27 top patient clones versus 2/35 control clones were TRBV06-family. No patients shared main leukemic clonotypes, though roughly 25% appeared at low frequency elsewhere.

The CDR3 length is 14 residues. With 1 base removed from V and 15 bases from J, the gap between germline ends came to 18 bases. In germline, CDR1 is MNHNY, CDR2 SVGAGI (reference sequence). The table came from immunoSEQ multiplex PCR; TCRdb's copy has only in-frame clones and leaves some out. Among around 35,000 clones, roughly two thirds were seen once, and the ten largest hold about 1.8%. The chain joins TRBV6-6 to TRBJ1-4; D may be TRBD1 (6 bases). The clonotype originates from a human donor in good health. Sequenced sample: CD4+ T cells from blood buffy coats. CDR3 region: CASSYLDSGSEVFF. The DNA for the CDR3 is TGTGCCAGCAGTTACTTGGACAGTGGCTCGGAGGTGTTTTTT.